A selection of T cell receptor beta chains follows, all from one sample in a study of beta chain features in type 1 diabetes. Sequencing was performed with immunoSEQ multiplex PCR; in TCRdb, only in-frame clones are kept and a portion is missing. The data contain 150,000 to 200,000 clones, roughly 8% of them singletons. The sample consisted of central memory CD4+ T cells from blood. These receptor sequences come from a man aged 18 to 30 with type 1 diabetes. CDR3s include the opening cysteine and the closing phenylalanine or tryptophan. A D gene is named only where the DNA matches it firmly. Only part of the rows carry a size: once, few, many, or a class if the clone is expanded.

CDR3 protein: CASSYQGETQYF
CDR3 DNA: TGTGCCAGCAGTTACCAGGGGGAGACGCAGTATTTT
clone size: .
J gene: TRBJ2-3
V gene: TRBV6-6
D gene: TRBD1

CDR3 protein: CASSLDGTGMGQPQHF
CDR3 DNA: TGCGCCAGCAGCTTGGACGGGACAGGGATGGGTCAGCCCCAGCATTTT
clone size: few
J gene: TRBJ1-5
V gene: TRBV5-1
D gene: TRBD1

CDR3 protein: CSVESRQGGTQYF
CDR3 DNA: TGCAGCGTAGAGAGCCGACAGGGTGGGACCCAGTACTTC
clone size: .
J gene: TRBJ2-5
V gene: TRBV29-1
D gene: TRBD1

CDR3 protein: CASSSGEGPSSGNTIYF
CDR3 DNA: TGCGCCAGCAGCTCCGGGGAAGGGCCGAGCTCTGGAAACACCATATATTTT
clone size: .
J gene: TRBJ1-3
V gene: TRBV5-1
D gene: .

CDR3 protein: CASSRSTGEEAFF
CDR3 DNA: TGCGCCAGCAGCAGATCGACAGGGGAGGAAGCTTTCTTT
clone size: .
J gene: TRBJ1-1
V gene: TRBV5-1
D gene: TRBD1

CDR3 protein: CASSPGTGAIPQHF
CDR3 DNA: TGTGCCAGTAGCCCCGGGACAGGGGCGATCCCCCAGCATTTT
clone size: few
J gene: TRBJ1-5
V gene: TRBV19
D gene: TRBD1

CDR3 protein: CASSLGGSSTDTQYF
CDR3 DNA: TGTGCCAGCAGCTTGGGCGGTTCCAGCACAGATACGCAGTATTTT
clone size: few
J gene: TRBJ2-3
V gene: TRBV5-4
D gene: .

CDR3 protein: CASSQDGRGLEETQYF
CDR3 DNA: TGTGCCAGCAGCCAAGATGGGAGGGGACTGGAAGAGACCCAGTACTTC
clone size: .
J gene: TRBJ2-5
V gene: TRBV4-2
D gene: TRBD2

CDR3 protein: CASNGSGETQYF
CDR3 DNA: TGTGCCAGCAACGGATCCGGGGAGACCCAGTACTTC
clone size: few
J gene: TRBJ2-5
V gene: TRBV21-1
D gene: .

CDR3 protein: CSVHRGQGDYEQYF
CDR3 DNA: TGCAGCGTTCACCGAGGACAGGGGGACTACGAGCAGTACTTC
clone size: .
J gene: TRBJ2-7
V gene: TRBV29-1
D gene: TRBD1

CDR3 protein: CASSSGGSNYEQYF
CDR3 DNA: TGTGCCAGCAGCTCTGGAGGTAGCAACTACGAGCAGTACTTC
clone size: few
J gene: TRBJ2-7
V gene: TRBV11-3
D gene: .

CDR3 protein: CASSFGEQPQHF
CDR3 DNA: TGTGCCAGCAGTTTTGGGGAGCAGCCCCAGCATTTT
clone size: few
J gene: TRBJ1-5
V gene: TRBV28
D gene: .

CDR3 protein: CASSFPGRGQETQYF
CDR3 DNA: TGTGCCAGCAGCTTCCCAGGGAGGGGCCAAGAGACCCAGTACTTC
clone size: .
J gene: TRBJ2-5
V gene: TRBV7-9
D gene: TRBD2

CDR3 protein: CASSLAPRTSSYNEQFF
CDR3 DNA: TGTGCCAGCAGCTTAGCCCCAAGGACTAGCTCCTACAATGAGCAGTTCTTC
clone size: .
J gene: TRBJ2-1
V gene: TRBV11-2
D gene: TRBD2

CDR3 protein: CASSPLWSEEAFF
CDR3 DNA: TGTGCCAGCAGCCCCCTCTGGTCCGAGGAAGCTTTCTTT
clone size: once
J gene: TRBJ1-1
V gene: TRBV7-9
D gene: .

CDR3 protein: CASIRRGTYNMNTEAFF
CDR3 DNA: TGTGCCAGCATCCGAAGGGGCACTTATAATATGAACACTGAAGCTTTCTTT
clone size: .
J gene: TRBJ1-1
V gene: TRBV5-6
D gene: .

CDR3 protein: CASSKGPTEAFF
CDR3 DNA: TGTGCCAGCAGTAAGGGGCCCACTGAAGCTTTCTTT
clone size: many
J gene: TRBJ1-1
V gene: TRBV2
D gene: .

CDR3 protein: CASSPPGGRDTQYF
CDR3 DNA: TGTGCCAGCAGCCCCCCGGGGGGCAGAGATACGCAGTATTTT
clone size: .
J gene: TRBJ2-3
V gene: TRBV7-2
D gene: .

CDR3 protein: CASSVSYRDEQYF
CDR3 DNA: TGTGCCAGCAGCGTATCTTACAGGGACGAGCAGTACTTC
clone size: .
J gene: TRBJ2-7
V gene: TRBV9
D gene: .

CDR3 protein: CASSQGHTYNEQFF
CDR3 DNA: TGTGCCAGTAGTCAGGGGCATACCTACAATGAGCAGTTCTTC
clone size: few
J gene: TRBJ2-1
V gene: TRBV19
D gene: .

CDR3 protein: CASSLGASGSSGTDTQYF
CDR3 DNA: TGTGCCAGCAGCTTAGGGGCTAGCGGGAGTTCCGGCACAGATACGCAGTATTTT
clone size: .
J gene: TRBJ2-3
V gene: TRBV11-2
D gene: TRBD2

CDR3 protein: CASSPGEHNQPQHF
CDR3 DNA: TGTGCCAGCAGCCCCGGGGAGCACAATCAGCCCCAGCATTTT
clone size: .
J gene: TRBJ1-5
V gene: TRBV9
D gene: .

CDR3 protein: CASSIPKRGANVLTF
CDR3 DNA: TGTGCCAGTAGTATCCCTAAAAGAGGGGCCAACGTCCTGACTTTC
clone size: many
J gene: TRBJ2-6
V gene: TRBV19
D gene: .

CDR3 protein: CASSTGTANVLTF
CDR3 DNA: TGTGCCAGCAGTACAGGGACGGCCAACGTCCTGACTTTC
clone size: .
J gene: TRBJ2-6
V gene: TRBV2
D gene: .

CDR3 protein: CASSFGTTETQYF
CDR3 DNA: TGTGCCAGCAGCTTCGGGACTACCGAGACCCAGTACTTC
clone size: .
J gene: TRBJ2-5
V gene: TRBV7-9
D gene: TRBD2

CDR3 protein: CASSPFAGEGHGELFF
CDR3 DNA: TGTGCCAGCAGCCCGTTTGCGGGAGAGGGGCACGGGGAGCTGTTTTTT
clone size: few
J gene: TRBJ2-2
V gene: TRBV7-9
D gene: TRBD2

CDR3 protein: CASSLDDPTREQYF
CDR3 DNA: TGCGCCAGCAGCTTGGATGACCCAACTAGGGAGCAGTACTTC
clone size: .
J gene: TRBJ2-7
V gene: TRBV5-1
D gene: .

CDR3 protein: CASGTGPVGLYEQYF
CDR3 DNA: TGTGCCAGCGGGACAGGCCCTGTGGGTTTATACGAGCAGTACTTC
clone size: few
J gene: TRBJ2-7
V gene: TRBV18
D gene: TRBD1

CDR3 protein: CASSLDGQGRETQYF
CDR3 DNA: TGCGCCAGCAGCTTGGACGGACAGGGAAGAGAGACCCAGTACTTC
clone size: .
J gene: TRBJ2-5
V gene: TRBV5-1
D gene: TRBD1

CDR3 protein: CAWSPLANYGYTF
CDR3 DNA: TGTGCCTGGAGTCCCCTAGCTAACTATGGCTACACCTTC
clone size: .
J gene: TRBJ1-2
V gene: TRBV30
D gene: .

CDR3 protein: CASSQGPGKNNEQYF
CDR3 DNA: TGTGCCAGCAGCCAAGGTCCAGGGAAAAACAACGAGCAGTACTTC
clone size: few
J gene: TRBJ2-7
V gene: TRBV4-2
D gene: .

CDR3 protein: CASSLGAFTGSEQYF
CDR3 DNA: TGCGCCAGCAGCTTGGGGGCCTTTACAGGATCCGAGCAGTACTTC
clone size: few
J gene: TRBJ2-7
V gene: TRBV5-1
D gene: .

CDR3 protein: CASSLYLPGQGRDEQFF
CDR3 DNA: TGTGCCAGCTCACTTTATCTCCCCGGACAGGGCAGGGATGAGCAGTTCTTC
clone size: .
J gene: TRBJ2-1
V gene: TRBV18
D gene: TRBD1

CDR3 protein: CASSQDSAGVMGTEAFF
CDR3 DNA: TGCGCCAGCAGCCAAGATTCGGCAGGGGTAATGGGCACTGAAGCTTTCTTT
clone size: few
J gene: TRBJ1-1
V gene: TRBV4-3
D gene: .

CDR3 protein: CASSPAVRVDTQYF
CDR3 DNA: TGTGCCAGCAGCCCTGCGGTGCGGGTAGATACGCAGTATTTT
clone size: .
J gene: TRBJ2-3
V gene: TRBV7-6
D gene: .

CDR3 protein: CAGGLASYNEQFF
CDR3 DNA: TGTGCCGGGGGACTAGCAAGCTACAATGAGCAGTTCTTC
clone size: few
J gene: TRBJ2-1
V gene: TRBV30
D gene: TRBD2

CDR3 protein: CASSATGVSGANVLTF
CDR3 DNA: TGTGCCAGCAGTGCTACAGGGGTCTCTGGGGCCAACGTCCTGACTTTC
clone size: .
J gene: TRBJ2-6
V gene: TRBV28
D gene: TRBD1

CDR3 protein: CSEGSGDTQYF
CDR3 DNA: TGCAGTGAGGGTAGCGGGGATACGCAGTATTTT
clone size: few
J gene: TRBJ2-3
V gene: TRBV20-1
D gene: TRBD2

CDR3 protein: CASNQREDNEQFF
CDR3 DNA: TGTGCCAGCAACCAGCGGGAGGACAATGAGCAGTTCTTC
clone size: few
J gene: TRBJ2-1
V gene: TRBV7-2
D gene: TRBD2

CDR3 protein: CASSTRLAGGIEQFF
CDR3 DNA: TGTGCCAGCAGCACCCGACTAGCGGGAGGGATTGAGCAGTTCTTC
clone size: .
J gene: TRBJ2-1
V gene: TRBV7-2
D gene: TRBD2

CDR3 protein: CASSPAFGNSEQYF
CDR3 DNA: TGTGCCAGCAGCCCAGCGTTCGGGAACTCCGAGCAGTACTTC
clone size: few
J gene: TRBJ2-7
V gene: TRBV7-8
D gene: .

CDR3 protein: CASTWSVGSLETQYF
CDR3 DNA: TGTGCCAGCACCTGGAGCGTGGGGAGCCTGGAGACCCAGTACTTC
clone size: few
J gene: TRBJ2-5
V gene: TRBV7-6
D gene: .

CDR3 protein: CASKASGGALGEQFF
CDR3 DNA: TGTGCCAGCAAGGCTAGCGGGGGGGCGTTAGGTGAGCAGTTCTTC
clone size: few
J gene: TRBJ2-1
V gene: TRBV28
D gene: TRBD2

CDR3 protein: CASSDLTSYNEQFF
CDR3 DNA: TGTGCCAGCAGCGATCTGACTAGTTACAATGAGCAGTTCTTC
clone size: few
J gene: TRBJ2-1
V gene: TRBV5-4
D gene: .

CDR3 protein: CASSPLPGSYTDTQYF
CDR3 DNA: TGCGCCAGCAGCCCCCTTCCAGGTTCCTACACAGATACGCAGTATTTT
clone size: .
J gene: TRBJ2-3
V gene: TRBV5-1
D gene: .